One and the same sample provided the 2 T cell receptor beta chains below, sequenced in a study of vaccination and CD4 T cells after COVID-19 (dated by TCRdb to between 2020 and 2023). The treatment or condition label for this specimen denotes: roughly 11-day PBMC culture with coronavirus spike peptide pools or control peptides (ViraFEST assay). These TCRs are of unknown antigen specificity. Receptor libraries were prepared by PCR. For sequencing, an Illumina iSeq 100 was employed. At the Johns Hopkins FTIC core, DNA from the cultured CD4+ T cells underwent TCR sequencing with the Oncomine TCR Beta short-read assay. TCRdb trimmed public reads at Q25 via fastp, called clones via MiXCR and kept in-frame beta chains. Entries that share a CDR3 protein sequence are merged under the most common genes and DNA. This sample gives about 3,500 distinct CDR3 sequences in total; over 35% of them show up just once. The ten top clones hold about 31% of the sample.

Sequences were obtained from CD4+ T cells from blood, cultured in vitro. These receptors were collected from a human donor who had recovered from COVID-19.

This rearrangement joins TRBV5-1 to TRBJ2-5, with a tentative D call TRBD2 (5 bases). V lost 2 bases, J lost 1 base, and 12 bases lay in between. This CDR3 is 15 amino acids long. Germline lookup yields CDR1 SGHRS and CDR2 YFSETQ. The CDR3 is CASSLRLSAQETQYF. CDR3 nucleotide sequence: TGCGCCAGCAGCTTAAGACTTAGCGCCCAAGAGACCCAGTACTTC.

The J gene is TRBJ2-1, the V gene TRBV12-3 or TRBV12-4; 11 nucleotides align to TRBD2. V shed 3 bases, J shed 9 bases, and the junction held 4 bases outside the gene matches. The length of the CDR3 is 14 residues. This CDR3 reads CASSFLAGGSEQFF. The CDR3, as DNA: TGTGCCAGCAGTTTCCTAGCGGGGGGTAGTGAGCAGTTCTTC.